Each of the 30 T cell receptor beta chains below was sequenced from the same sample in a study of OX40 agonist ivuxolimab in advanced cancers. Profiled with immunoSEQ multiplex PCR; TCRdb holds only in-frame clones, not every one. The repertoire consists of around 63,000 clones, with 86% occurring once and the leading ten covering more than 0.9%. The source was CD4+ or CD8+ T cells sorted from blood, collected in a trial of the OX40 agonist ivuxolimab. All receptors derive from an adult with an advanced solid tumor such as melanoma, head and neck, liver or kidney cancer.

The V call is TRBV4-2, the J call TRBJ2-6, with D possibly matching TRBD2 (5 bases). The CDR3 is 16 residues long. Trimming removed 0 bases at V and 2 bases at J, with 8 bases between. The germline V gene encodes CDR1 LGHNA and CDR2 YNFKEQ. The chain's CDR3 is CASSQESGAGANVLTF. In nucleotides, the CDR3 is TGTGCCAGCAGCCAAGAATCCGGGGCTGGGGCCAACGTCCTGACTTTC.

This chain joins TRBV18 and TRBJ2-1, with a tentative D call TRBD2 (6 bases). CDR1 is KGHSH, CDR2 LQKENI, per germline. The CDR3 has 16 residues. V shed 2 bases and J shed 0 bases, with 11 bases lying between them. CDR3 residues: CASSPSTRGSYNEQFF. The CDR3 coding sequence is TGTGCCAGCTCACCATCGACTAGGGGCTCCTACAATGAGCAGTTCTTC. The whole variable domain, filled in from reference TRBV18 and TRBJ2-1, reads NAGVMQNPRHLVRRRGQEARLRCSPMKGHSHVYWYRQLPEEGLKFMVYLQKENIIDESGMPKERFSAEFPKEGPSILRIQQVVRGDSAAYFCASSPSTRGSYNEQFFGPGTRLTVL.

This chain connects TRBV18 to TRBJ2-3; TRBD1 matches at 7 bases. Per germline, CDR1 KGHSH and CDR2 LQKENI. The CDR3 totals 16 residues. J was trimmed by 2 bases and V by 3 bases; bases with no gene match: 8. CDR3: CASSPRLTGSTDTQYF. CDR3 bases: TGTGCCAGCTCACCCCGTTTGACAGGGTCCACAGATACGCAGTATTTT.

The chain carries TRBV6-6 and TRBJ2-7; no clear D gene. The CDR3 runs to 15 residues. V dropped 0 bases and J dropped 4 bases, with 13 bases sitting between them. CDR1 and CDR2 (germline): MNHNY, SVGAGI (reference sequence). The CDR3 DNA is TGTGCCAGCAGTTACTCGAGTAACGCGCTATACGAGCAGTACTTC. Protein product: CASSYSSNALYEQYF.

V usage is TRBV18 and J usage is TRBJ1-1; D unresolved. This CDR3 contains 13 residues. CDR1 is KGHSH, CDR2 LQKENI, per germline. V was clipped by 5 bases and J by 4 bases, with 11 bases between them. For the CDR3, the DNA is TGTGCCAGCTCAGCTCCCTATCCCACTGAAGCTTTCTTT. It specifies CASSAPYPTEAFF.

CDR3 sequence (DNA): TGTGCCAGCAGCCCCTCTTGGGGCGGGGGGGAGACCCAGTACTTC. This gives the protein CASSPSWGGGETQYF. The V call is TRBV14, the J call TRBJ2-5; 8 bases match TRBD2. The V and J ends lost 4 bases and 5 bases, in that order; junction bases with no gene match: 9. The CDR3 is made up of 15 amino acids. Germline CDR1 reads SGHDN; CDR2 reads FVKESK.

This chain joins TRBV19 and TRBJ2-7; maybe TRBD1 (6 bases). Trimming shortened V by 4 bases and J by 2 bases, and 12 bases separated the two germline ends. The CDR3 has 14 amino acids. Germline lookup yields CDR1 LNHDA and CDR2 SQIVND (reference sequence). This chain's CDR3 is CASSTGQPTYEQYF. Written as DNA, the CDR3 is TGTGCCAGTAGTACCGGACAGCCTACCTACGAGCAGTACTTC.

Remarks on this clone: Germline and junction disagree at one end, which may indicate a read error. The chain couples TRBV7-7 to TRBJ2-5; TRBD2 is a possible D gene (6 bases). The CDR3 covers 13 residues. Germline V CDR1 and CDR2: SSHAT, FNYEAQ (reference sequence). CDR3 in amino acids: CASSLDKAGTQYF. The CDR3 DNA sequence: TGTGCTAGCAGCTTAGACAAAGCGGGGACCCAGTACTTC.

This clone showed up just once. This CDR3 is CASSGRQGYTGELFF. The CDR3 nucleotides are TGTGCCAGCAGCGGCCGACAGGGATACACCGGGGAGCTGTTTTTT. V is TRBV9 and J is TRBJ2-2, with 7 bases aligning to TRBD1. Germline V lookup: CDR1 SGDLS, CDR2 YYNGEE. With 3 bases clipped from V and 3 bases from J, the junction kept 5 bases outside the gene matches. This CDR3 is 15 amino acids long. The entire variable domain, with the rest obtained from reference TRBV9 and TRBJ2-2, is as follows: DSGVTQTPKHLITATGQRVTLRCSPRSGDLSVYWYQQSLDQGLQFLIQYYNGEERAKGNILERFSAQQFPDLHSELNLSSLELGDSALYFCASSGRQGYTGELFFGEGSRLTVL.

The chain couples TRBV28 to TRBJ1-1; perhaps TRBD1 as D (5 bases). Germline CDR1 reads MDHEN; CDR2 reads SYDVKM. Trimming stripped 6 bases from V and 6 bases from J, with 14 bases between. The CDR3 contains 13 residues. The CDR3 region has the DNA TGTGCCAGCAGCCGGGGTTGGGACCCTGAAGCTTTCTTT. Its protein product is CASSRGWDPEAFF.

The sample holds a few counts of this clone. The chain employs TRBV12-2 and TRBJ1-5. TRBV12-2 is labeled a pseudogene. This CDR3 has 14 amino acids. CDR3 sequence reads: CASRLANSNQPQHF. CDR3 sequence (DNA): TGTGCAAGTCGCTTAGCTAATAGCAATCAGCCCCAGCATTTT.

The chain has TRBV11-1 and TRBJ1-1; D is perhaps TRBD1 (6 bases). There are 13 residues in the CDR3. CDR1 and CDR2 (germline): SGHAT, FQDESV (reference sequence). Between the trimmed V and J ends, which lost 3 bases and 3 bases, there was a span of 8 bases. Here the CDR3 DNA reads TGTGCCAGCAGCTTGGACAGACACACTGAAGCTTTCTTT. Amino acids: CASSLDRHTEAFF.

The CDR3 DNA sequence: TGTGCCAGCAGCTTGCCTCCGGGACAGGGGGGGACCCAGTACTTC. This codes for CASSLPPGQGGTQYF. The chain employs TRBV5-5 and TRBJ2-5; 11 bases match TRBD1. Germline-derived CDR1 and CDR2 are SGHKS and YYEKEE (reference sequence). The CDR3 is 15 residues long. With V trimmed by 1 base and J by 7 bases, 6 bases remained unmatched.

The chain recombines TRBV18 with TRBJ2-1; 8 nucleotides align to TRBD2. This CDR3 has 14 amino acids. Germline values: CDR1 KGHSH, CDR2 LQKENI. The J segment lost 6 bases and the V segment lost 1 base, leaving 2 bases of the junction unmatched. The CDR3 nucleotides are TGTGCCAGCTCACCACAGCGGGGGAGCAATGAGCAGTTCTTC. Its protein product is CASSPQRGSNEQFF. Complete variable domain (other parts from reference TRBV18 and TRBJ2-1): NAGVMQNPRHLVRRRGQEARLRCSPMKGHSHVYWYRQLPEEGLKFMVYLQKENIIDESGMPKERFSAEFPKEGPSILRIQQVVRGDSAAYFCASSPQRGSNEQFFGPGTRLTVL.

This chain uses TRBV4-1 with TRBJ2-7; possible D gene TRBD1, 5 bases. Germline V gene lookup returns CDR1 MGHRA and CDR2 YSYEKL. The CDR3 runs 15 residues. With 1 base removed from V and 3 bases from J, the gap between germline ends came to 13 bases. The DNA of the CDR3 is TGCGCCAGCAGCCAAGCCCCACAGGTTGTCTACGAGCAGTACTTC. Translation: CASSQAPQVVYEQYF.

The gene calls are TRBV11-2 and TRBJ2-2; 7 nucleotides line up with TRBD1. This CDR3 has 16 amino acids. V lost 5 bases, J lost 3 bases, and 9 bases stayed unmatched. Germline V CDR1 and CDR2: SGHAT, FQNNGV. This chain's CDR3 is CASSPSGTADTGELFF. CDR3 DNA: TGTGCCAGCAGCCCGAGTGGGACAGCCGACACCGGGGAGCTGTTTTTT.

The table lists this clone with a count of one. The chain has TRBV5-1 and TRBJ1-6; D perhaps matches TRBD1 (5 bases). The CDR3 spans 16 residues. V was pared by 4 bases and J by 2 bases, with 13 bases between. CDR1 SGHRS and CDR2 YFSETQ come from the germline V gene. CDR3 residues: CASSLTGATYNSPLHF. DNA for the CDR3: TGCGCCAGCAGCCTAACAGGTGCGACCTATAATTCACCCCTCCACTTT.

This chain links TRBV5-1 with TRBJ2-7; a weak D match, TRBD1 (5 bases). The CDR3 has 12 amino acids. Germline loops: CDR1 SGHRS, CDR2 YFSETQ. The V end lost 4 bases, the J end lost 3 bases, and 8 bases lay between the germline ends. CDR3 protein: CASSIDSYEQYF. The CDR3 DNA follows: TGCGCCAGCAGCATAGACAGCTACGAGCAGTACTTC.

The chain uses TRBV19 and TRBJ1-5, with a weak D call TRBD1 (5 bases). Trimming left V 8 bases short and J 5 bases short, with 16 bases between. The CDR3 has 14 residues. Germline V gene lookup returns CDR1 LNHDA and CDR2 SQIVND (reference sequence). CDR3 in amino acids: CASSSMGGDQPQHF. The CDR3 DNA sequence: TGTGCCAGTTCGAGCATGGGGGGGGATCAGCCCCAGCATTTT.

V is TRBV11-3 and J is TRBJ1-1, with 7 bases fitting TRBD1. This CDR3 spans 14 amino acids. Germline loops: CDR1 SGHNT, CDR2 YENEEA. J was trimmed by 3 bases and V by 3 bases; bases with no gene match: 4. CDR3 amino acids: CASSLTGTDTEAFF. The CDR3 DNA reads as TGTGCCAGCAGCTTGACAGGGACGGACACTGAAGCTTTCTTT. Looking up the rest from reference TRBV11-3 and TRBJ1-1 gives the full variable domain: EAGVVQSPRYKIIEKKQPVAFWCNPISGHNTLYWYLQNLGQGPELLIRYENEEAVDDSQLPKDRFSAERLKGVDSTLKIQPAELGDSAVYLCASSLTGTDTEAFFGQGTRLTVV.

V and J are TRBV2 and TRBJ1-1; D is unclear. The CDR3 covers 14 residues. Germline values: CDR1 SNHLY, CDR2 FYNNEI. The V end lost 6 bases, the J end lost 5 bases, and 16 bases lay between the germline ends. CDR3 nucleotide sequence: TGTGCCAGCAGCCCGTATGGGCAACAAACTGAAGCTTTCTTT. Translation gives CASSPYGQQTEAFF.

This rearrangement joins TRBV4-2 to TRBJ2-7, with D hard to call. The CDR3 spans 13 residues. The germline V gene encodes CDR1 LGHNA and CDR2 YNFKEQ. V was cut by 1 base and J by 0 bases, with 4 bases left in between. The CDR3 DNA reads as TGTGCCAGCAGCCAAGGACCCTCCTACGAGCAGTACTTC. Protein sequence: CASSQGPSYEQYF.

This clone has only a few counts. The J gene is TRBJ2-5, the V gene TRBV7-6; 7 nucleotides agree with TRBD1. With V trimmed by 5 bases and J by 4 bases, 22 bases remained unmatched. The germline gives CDR1 SGHVS, CDR2 FNYEAQ. The CDR3 extends over 19 amino acids. The CDR3 loop reads CASSPTAGPLQGVVETQYF. The CDR3 DNA follows: TGTGCCAGCAGCCCCACGGCTGGCCCGCTCCAGGGGGTGGTAGAGACCCAGTACTTC.

This chain uses TRBV6-1 with TRBJ1-5, with D hard to call. The CDR3 runs 12 residues. Germline V gene data show CDR1 as MNHNS and CDR2 as SASEGT. With 6 bases removed from V and 5 bases from J, the gap between germline ends came to 8 bases. CDR3 amino acids: CASSRMDQPQHF. CDR3 nucleotide sequence: TGTGCCAGCAGCCGAATGGATCAGCCCCAGCATTTT.

V is TRBV6-5 and J is TRBJ2-7; D perhaps matches TRBD1 (5 bases). CDR3 length: 13 residues. Trimming took off 6 bases at V and 2 bases at J, with 11 bases between the two ends. Germline CDR1 MNHEY, CDR2 SVGAGI. CDR3 sequence: CASSLQDPYEQYF. In nucleotides, the CDR3 is TGTGCCAGCAGCTTACAGGACCCCTACGAGCAGTACTTC.

The chain is built from TRBV18 and TRBJ2-2; perhaps D is TRBD1 or TRBD2 (5 bases each). CDR3 length: 14 residues. Germline assignment: CDR1 KGHSH and CDR2 LQKENI. Trimming cost V 0 bases and J 5 bases, with 7 bases left between them. This chain's CDR3 is CASSPPGDTGELFF. CDR3 coding DNA: TGTGCCAGCTCACCACCGGGGGATACCGGGGAGCTGTTTTTT.

The chain carries TRBV7-8 and TRBJ2-1; 7 nucleotides match TRBD1. The CDR3 is 15 residues long. Losses at the gene ends were 5 bases for V and 1 base for J; bases not matched to a gene: 5. Germline V gene lookup returns CDR1 SGHVS and CDR2 FQNEAQ. In DNA, the CDR3 is TGTGCCAGCAGCCCGCAGGGGGTATCCTACAATGAGCAGTTCTTC. This sequence encodes CASSPQGVSYNEQFF.

This sequence joins TRBV18 and TRBJ1-2, with D maybe TRBD1 (5 bases). Germline CDR1 KGHSH, CDR2 LQKENI. The CDR3 extends over 14 amino acids. Deletions cut 5 bases from V and 1 base from J, with 11 bases between. For the CDR3, the DNA is TGTGCCAGCTCAGCGACAGATATTAACTATGGCTACACCTTC. The encoded protein is CASSATDINYGYTF.

This chain joins TRBV5-1 and TRBJ2-5, with D perhaps given as TRBD1 or TRBD2 (5 bases each). The V end was cut by 2 bases, the J end by 7 bases, with 18 bases between. Germline lookup yields CDR1 SGHRS and CDR2 YFSETQ. CDR3 size: 15 residues. In DNA, the CDR3 is TGCGCCAGCAGCTTTAGCCTGGTGGGGGAAGGGACCCAGTACTTC. It yields the protein CASSFSLVGEGTQYF.

The chain employs TRBV11-3 and TRBJ2-7; D is possibly TRBD2 (5 bases). The germline V and J ends were trimmed by 4 bases and 0 bases, with 10 bases remaining between them. The CDR3 contains 14 residues. Germline values: CDR1 SGHNT, CDR2 YENEEA. The CDR3 sequence: CASSYGLSSYEQYF. In DNA, the CDR3 is TGTGCCAGCAGCTATGGACTGAGCTCCTACGAGCAGTACTTC.